This TCR beta chain was recorded in a study of metastatic and nonmetastatic thyroid tumors. Looking at the study overall: For malignant and benign thyroid patients, tumor or nodule tissue and blood were the sources whose repertoires were compared. General observations from the study: According to reports, the diversity of TCR beta was significantly higher in malignant thyroid tumors than in benign nodules, and this held in both blood and tumor samples.

No patient had received any treatment before thyroid surgery. How the authors handled the data: Construction of a distant-metastasis classifier for papillary thyroid cancer relied on CDR3 differences across clinicopathological groups. TCRdb re-analyzed the PCR reads through MiXCR. It is TCRdb's table, rather than the study itself, that gives the V and J calls and clone size. Seen here are some 15,000 clones, around 13% observed once, and the top ten hold less than 35%. Germline-derived CDR1 and CDR2 are MNHEY and SMNVEV (reference sequence). Trimming took off 3 bases at V and 3 bases at J, with 18 bases between the two ends. CDR3 length: 17 residues. This clone was observed a handful of times. Its antigen remains unknown.

The gene calls are TRBV27 and TRBJ1-5; TRBD1 is a possible D gene (6 bases). The TCR sequence derives from a female donor with papillary thyroid cancer or a benign thyroid nodule (not recorded which). Some clones in this sample may be carry-over from other donors' samples. The specimen was blood. This CDR3 is CASSFLDSARNNQPQHF. The CDR3 DNA sequence: TGTGCCAGCAGTTTTTTGGACAGCGCCCGAAACAATCAGCCCCAGCATTTT.